These 6 T cell receptor beta chains originate from one sample sequenced in a study of CD8 T cells in ankylosing spondylitis. TCRdb recomputed calls from the 5' RACE reads with MiXCR, one row per CDR3 protein. The sample consists of more than 300,000 distinct CDR3 sequences, around a tenth of them appearing once. What was sequenced was blood, either unsorted or a sorted T cell fraction (not recorded which). These TCRs come from a female donor with ankylosing spondylitis or in good health (not recorded which).

This clonotype was detected many times. The J gene is TRBJ2-7, the V gene TRBV5-6; the D gene is possibly TRBD1 (5 bases). CDR1 and CDR2 (germline): SGHDT, YYEEEE. The CDR3 runs 15 residues. V was pared by 2 bases and J by 0 bases, with 12 bases between. CDR3 residues: CASSLRGASSYEQYF. The CDR3 DNA reads TGTGCCAGCAGCTTAAGGGGTGCCAGCTCCTACGAGCAGTACTTC.

This clonotype has just a few counts. V is TRBV28 and J is TRBJ2-1; D is possibly TRBD2 (6 bases). Germline V gene sequence: CDR1 MDHEN, CDR2 SYDVKM. The V gene lost 6 bases and the J gene lost 9 bases, with 18 bases spanning the gap. The CDR3 length is 14 residues. CDR3 nucleotides: TGTGCCAGCAGGGACAAGGGACTCGGTCCTGAGCAGTTCTTC. Residues: CASRDKGLGPEQFF.

This chain joins TRBV6-6 and TRBJ1-3; no clear D gene. This CDR3 contains 12 residues. Germline CDR1 MNHNY, CDR2 SVGAGI (reference sequence). V shed 4 bases and J shed 5 bases, with 6 bases lying between them. The CDR3 protein is CASSSTRNTIYF. As DNA, the CDR3 is TGTGCCAGCAGTTCCACCCGAAACACCATATATTTT.

In this sample, this clonotype turned up a few times. The genes are TRBV28 and TRBJ2-7, with 13 bases lining up with TRBD2. V was pared by 7 bases and J by 0 bases, with 12 bases of the junction left unmatched. From germline, CDR1 is MDHEN and CDR2 SYDVKM. There are 18 residues in the CDR3. CDR3 sequence: CASNALGLAGESSYEQYF. The CDR3 coding sequence is TGTGCCAGCAACGCCCTTGGACTAGCGGGGGAATCCTCCTACGAGCAGTACTTC. Supplemented by reference TRBV28 and TRBJ2-7, the full variable domain reads DVKVTQSSRYLVKRTGEKVFLECVQDMDHENMFWYRQDPGLGLRLIYFSYDVKMKEKGDIPEGYSVSREKKERFSLILESASTNQTSMYLCASNALGLAGESSYEQYFGPGTRLTVT.

The V call is TRBV5-1, the J call TRBJ2-6; D uncertain. Germline V gene lookup returns CDR1 SGHRS and CDR2 YFSETQ. The CDR3 covers 15 residues. Trimming pared 4 bases from V and 2 bases from J, leaving 10 bases between. The CDR3 nucleotides read TGCGCCAGCAGCGAGACTCGAGCTGGGGCCAACGTCCTGACTTTC. Protein: CASSETRAGANVLTF.

The V and J genes are TRBV20-1 and TRBJ2-5, with D possibly TRBD2 on 6 matching bases. V was trimmed by 5 bases and J by 5 bases, leaving 21 bases between them. The germline gives CDR1 DFQATT, CDR2 SNEGSKA (reference sequence). There are 15 residues in the CDR3. CDR3 nucleotides: TGCAGTGCTTCCACACTAGCTGACCAAACCGAGACCCAGTACTTC. Amino acid sequence: CSASTLADQTETQYF.